This T cell receptor beta chain is drawn from a study of T cells in localized non-small cell lung cancer. Points on this clone: No antigen is known for it.

Whole-study findings and limits: As only one tumor region underwent sequencing, heterogeneity remains possible. Uninvolved adjacent lung showed peak T cell clonality, exceeding tumor. Median roughly 57 top-100 tumor clones were shared with paired adjacent lung. A denser population of T cells in blood accompanied longer overall survival.

Germline CDR1 is SGDLS and CDR2 is YYNGEE. Trimming removed 0 bases from V and 2 bases from J, with 10 bases in between. This CDR3 comprises 15 residues. The protocol was immunoSEQ multiplex PCR, while the TCRdb copy is restricted to in-frame clones and leaves out a portion. The sample has tens of thousands of clones; 91% are singletons. The source was PBMCs, collected before any cancer treatment. The source of this sequence is a woman aged 40 to 75 with stage II lung adenocarcinoma. This rearrangement joins TRBV9 to TRBJ2-3, with a tentative D call TRBD2 (5 bases). This CDR3 is CASSVAERSTDTQYF. The CDR3, as DNA: TGTGCCAGCAGCGTAGCAGAGCGGTCCACAGATACGCAGTATTTT.